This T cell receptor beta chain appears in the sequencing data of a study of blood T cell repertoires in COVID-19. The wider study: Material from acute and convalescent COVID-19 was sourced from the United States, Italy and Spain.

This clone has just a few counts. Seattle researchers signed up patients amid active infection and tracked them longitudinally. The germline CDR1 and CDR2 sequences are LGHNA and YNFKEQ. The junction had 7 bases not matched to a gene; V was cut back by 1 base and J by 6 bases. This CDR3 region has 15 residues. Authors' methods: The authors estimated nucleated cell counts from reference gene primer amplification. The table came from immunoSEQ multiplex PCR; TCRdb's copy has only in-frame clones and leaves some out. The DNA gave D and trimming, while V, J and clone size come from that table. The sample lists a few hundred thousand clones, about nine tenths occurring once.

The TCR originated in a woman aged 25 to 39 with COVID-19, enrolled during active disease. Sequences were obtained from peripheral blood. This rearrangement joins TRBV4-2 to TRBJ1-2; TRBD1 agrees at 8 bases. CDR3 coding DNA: TGTGCCAGCAGCCAAGCACAGGGGGAAGCGGATGGCTACACCTTC. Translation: CASSQAQGEADGYTF.